The 4 T cell receptor beta chains in this list originate from one sample, sequenced in a study of naive and memory T cell subsets. The beta constant-region primer was an equimolar mix of two oligonucleotides covering TRBC1 and TRBC2. TCRdb independently ran MiXCR on the UMI-ligation and nested PCR reads; one entry per CDR3 protein. The repertoire holds 140,000 to 150,000 distinct CDR3 sequences, with approximately 15% as singletons. The sample taken for sequencing was naive CD4+ T cells from blood. These receptors were collected from a human donor in good health.

J is TRBJ1-1 and V is TRBV29-1; TRBD1 matches at 8 bases. The CDR3 has 16 residues. CDR1 and CDR2 (germline): SQVTM, ANQGSEA. J was trimmed by 4 bases and V by 7 bases; bases with no gene match: 17. In DNA, the CDR3 is TGCAGCGCGCTGGCGGGCAGGGGGCTTGATGGCACTGAAGCTTTCTTT. This gives the protein CSALAGRGLDGTEAFF.

This clonotype was counted a few times. The chain links TRBV9 to TRBJ2-1; TRBD2 aligns across 9 bases. V dropped 5 bases and J dropped 2; count of bases not matched to a gene: 5. The CDR3 length is 15 residues. The germline gives CDR1 SGDLS, CDR2 YYNGEE. CDR3 nucleotide sequence: TGTGCCAGCAGTCCTAGCGGGACAACCTACAATGAGCAGTTCTTC. This translates into CASSPSGTTYNEQFF.

This clonotype was seen a handful of times. The chain joins TRBV28 to TRBJ1-1; D is unclear. There are 14 residues in the CDR3. V was shortened by 0 bases and J by 4 bases, with 9 bases between the two germline ends. Germline V lookup: CDR1 MDHEN, CDR2 SYDVKM. The CDR3 loop reads CASSLWETSTEAFF. The CDR3 DNA follows: TGTGCCAGCAGTTTATGGGAGACGAGCACTGAAGCTTTCTTT.

This clonotype was detected many times. The rearrangement joins TRBV29-1 to TRBJ2-1, with 11 bases fitting TRBD2. Trimming removed 7 bases from V and 2 bases from J; junction bases left unmatched: 7. The germline V gene has CDR1 SQVTM and CDR2 ANQGSEA. This CDR3 spans 15 amino acids. Here the CDR3 DNA reads TGCAGCGGATTCTCTAGCGGGAGGACCTACAATGAGCAGTTCTTC. Its protein is CSGFSSGRTYNEQFF.